These 20 T cell receptor beta chains originate from one sample sequenced in a study of blood T cell repertoires in COVID-19. Assay: immunoSEQ multiplex PCR; the TCRdb copy retains only in-frame clones and omits some. The data show around 190,000 clones, with roughly 85% seen just once and less than 5.5% held by the top ten. Input material: peripheral blood. These receptor sequences come from a woman aged 80 or over with acute or convalescent COVID-19.

The genes are TRBV19 and TRBJ1-1; D unclear. The CDR3 length is 14 residues. The germline V and J ends were trimmed by 1 base and 1 base, with 7 bases remaining between them. Germline V CDR1 and CDR2: LNHDA, SQIVND (reference sequence). The CDR3 sequence is CASSIGARNTEAFF. The DNA of the CDR3 is TGTGCCAGTAGTATAGGAGCACGGAACACTGAAGCTTTCTTT.

The rearrangement links TRBV7-9 to TRBJ2-3; TRBD2 aligns across 11 bases. This CDR3 region has 15 residues. Germline loops: CDR1 SEHNR, CDR2 FQNEAQ (reference sequence). Trimming removed 2 bases from V and 5 bases from J; junction bases left unmatched: 3. The CDR3 DNA reads TGTGCCAGCAGCTTACTAGCGGGAGGTAAAGATACGCAGTATTTT. It yields the protein CASSLLAGGKDTQYF.

V usage is TRBV5-5 and J usage is TRBJ2-3, with TRBD1 matching 12 bases. V trimming: 4 bases; J trimming: 6 bases; junction bases outside the gene matches: 9. The germline CDR1 and CDR2 sequences are SGHKS and YYEKEE (reference sequence). The CDR3 length is 16 residues. The CDR3 coding sequence is TGTGCCAGCAGCCCAGGGACAGGGGGCTTTTTTGATACGCAGTATTTT. Its protein is CASSPGTGGFFDTQYF.

Concerning this clone: Other DNA sequences in the sample encode the same CDR3. The chain employs TRBV2 and TRBJ1-1; D uncertain. The CDR3 sequence is 13 residues long. Germline loops: CDR1 SNHLY, CDR2 FYNNEI. The germline V and J ends were trimmed by 4 bases and 1 base, with 7 bases remaining between them. For the CDR3, the DNA is TGTGCCAGCAGTGCGGAGGGGAACACTGAAGCTTTCTTT. It encodes CASSAEGNTEAFF.

This chain connects TRBV5-1 to TRBJ1-2; D gene ambiguous. V lost 2 bases and J 3 bases, leaving 17 bases between the germline ends. CDR3 length equals 16 residues. Germline loops: CDR1 SGHRS, CDR2 YFSETQ. The CDR3 reads CASSLNTVGSHYGYTF. The CDR3 coding sequence is TGCGCCAGCAGCTTAAACACAGTCGGCAGCCACTATGGCTACACCTTC.

CDR3 bases: TGCGCCAGCAGCCAAGAGGGGACAAGGGGCTCCTACGAGCAGTACTTC. Encoded protein: CASSQEGTRGSYEQYF. V usage is TRBV4-3 and J usage is TRBJ2-7; possible D gene TRBD1, 6 bases. The V end lost 0 bases, the J end lost 0 bases, and 12 bases lay between the germline ends. In germline, CDR1 is LGHNA, CDR2 YSLEER. The CDR3 totals 16 residues.

The chain couples TRBV19 to TRBJ2-5, with 9 positions matching TRBD2. The J segment lost 7 bases and the V segment lost 4 bases, leaving 10 bases of the junction unmatched. In germline, CDR1 is LNHDA, CDR2 SQIVND (reference sequence). This CDR3 has 15 residues. The CDR3 sequence: CASSRGGLAGSTQYF. CDR3 nucleotides: TGTGCCAGTAGTAGAGGGGGACTAGCCGGATCGACCCAGTACTTC.

This chain uses TRBV2 with TRBJ2-1, with no clear D. In germline, CDR1 is SNHLY, CDR2 FYNNEI. The CDR3 is 15 amino acids. The V and J ends lost 3 bases and 6 bases respectively, with 15 bases between them. This CDR3 is CASSENGALVNEQFF. CDR3 nucleotide sequence: TGTGCCAGCAGTGAGAACGGTGCATTGGTCAATGAGCAGTTCTTC.

The chain is built from TRBV6-2 or TRBV6-3 and TRBJ2-1, with unresolved D. Deletions cut 5 bases from V and 5 bases from J, with 16 bases between. The CDR3 extends over 15 amino acids. The germline V gene has CDR1 MNHEY and CDR2 SVGEGT. The CDR3 loop reads CASSLGVSEDNEQFF. CDR3 nucleotide sequence: TGTGCCAGCAGTCTAGGAGTGTCCGAAGACAATGAGCAGTTCTTC.

CDR3 protein: CASSSGTGGSNEQFF. Written as DNA, the CDR3 is TGTGCCAGCAGCTCCGGGACAGGGGGCTCGAATGAGCAGTTCTTC. This chain joins TRBV7-2 and TRBJ2-1; 12 bases agree with TRBD1. The germline V gene has CDR1 SGHTA and CDR2 FQGNSA. This CDR3 spans 15 amino acids. Trimming at V came to 4 bases and at J to 7 bases, leaving 5 bases not matched to a gene.

J is TRBJ2-1 and V is TRBV5-1; 7 positions match TRBD2. Per germline, CDR1 SGHRS and CDR2 YFSETQ. The CDR3 contains 15 residues. V shed 4 bases and J 5 bases; nucleotides not matched to a gene: 9. The CDR3 loop reads CASSPALADNNEQFF. Written as DNA, the CDR3 is TGCGCCAGCAGCCCCGCGCTAGCGGACAACAATGAGCAGTTCTTC.

The V and J genes are TRBV7-2 and TRBJ2-7, with TRBD1 as a possible D gene (6 bases). The CDR3 is made up of 15 amino acids. Trimming shortened V by 6 bases and J by 2 bases, and 17 bases separated the two germline ends. The germline V gene encodes CDR1 SGHTA and CDR2 FQGNSA. Here the CDR3 DNA reads TGTGCCAGCAGAAGTGACATAGGGGGAACCTACGAGCAGTACTTC. It translates to CASRSDIGGTYEQYF.

The V gene is TRBV7-9, the J gene TRBJ2-1, with 11 nucleotides matching TRBD2. The CDR3 contains 16 residues. Trimming cost V 5 bases and J 2 bases; bases outside gene matches: 5. Germline lookup yields CDR1 SEHNR and CDR2 FQNEAQ (reference sequence). The CDR3 reads CASSGQTSGAYNEQFF. The CDR3 region has the DNA TGTGCCAGCAGCGGCCAGACTAGCGGGGCCTACAATGAGCAGTTCTTC. Looking up the rest from reference TRBV7-9 and TRBJ2-1 gives the full variable domain: DTGVSQNPRHKITKRGQNVTFRCDPISEHNRLYWYRQTLGQGPEFLTYFQNEAQLEKSRLLSDRFSAERPKGSFSTLEIQRTEQGDSAMYLCASSGQTSGAYNEQFFGPGTRLTVL.

This rearrangement joins TRBV9 to TRBJ2-1; 16 bases agree with TRBD2. CDR1 and CDR2 (germline): SGDLS, YYNGEE. Trimming took 0 bases from V and 5 from J; bases not matched to a gene: 8. The CDR3 sequence is 19 residues long. The CDR3 here is CASSVEGLAGGPGDNEQFF. The CDR3 nucleotides read TGTGCCAGCAGCGTAGAGGGACTAGCGGGAGGGCCCGGGGACAATGAGCAGTTCTTC.

The sample holds a few counts of this clone. This chain connects TRBV10-2 to TRBJ2-2, with D possibly TRBD1 on 5 matching bases. CDR1 and CDR2 from the germline V gene are WSHSY and SAAADI. The CDR3 totals 14 residues. V lost 7 bases to trimming and J lost 4 bases, with 13 bases between them. CDR3 amino acids: CASTINQGTGELFF. The DNA for the CDR3 is TGCGCCAGCACCATTAACCAGGGCACCGGGGAGCTGTTTTTT.

V is TRBV10-1 and J is TRBJ1-1, with 10 bases lining up with TRBD1. The V gene end was trimmed by 6 bases and the J gene end by 5 bases; junction bases not matched to a gene: 6. Germline values: CDR1 WNHNN, CDR2 SYGVQD (reference sequence). The CDR3 runs to 14 residues. CDR3 sequence: CASSSTGGLTEAFF. The CDR3 DNA reads TGCGCCAGCAGCTCGACAGGGGGCTTGACTGAAGCTTTCTTT.

CDR3 region: CASSSTGGFSGANVLTF. The CDR3 DNA reads as TGTGCCAGCTCATCGACAGGGGGATTCTCTGGGGCCAACGTCCTGACTTTC. This sequence joins TRBV18 and TRBJ2-6; the match to TRBD1 covers 9 bases. Germline V lookup: CDR1 KGHSH, CDR2 LQKENI. V gave up 5 bases and J gave up 0 bases; unmatched junction bases: 5. CDR3 length: 17 residues.

This clone came up once. This rearrangement joins TRBV4-3 to TRBJ1-4; D is uncertain. The germline gives CDR1 LGHNA, CDR2 YSLEER. The CDR3 sequence is 16 residues long. V was trimmed by 3 bases and J by 7 bases, leaving 18 bases between them. CDR3 sequence: CASSQSPTRSSEKLFF. CDR3 coding DNA: TGCGCCAGCAGCCAGAGTCCTACGAGGTCGAGTGAAAAACTGTTTTTT.

This chain joins TRBV12-5 and TRBJ1-4; no firm D call. V lost 6 bases and J lost 0, with 20 bases in between. Germline-derived CDR1 and CDR2 are LGHNT and FRNRAP. The CDR3 is 18 amino acids. CDR3 sequence reads: CASGPPPSAGSTNEKLFF. DNA for the CDR3: TGTGCTAGTGGGCCCCCGCCCTCGGCGGGTTCAACTAATGAAAAACTGTTTTTT. The full variable domain, in which reference TRBV12-5 and TRBJ1-4 provide the parts outside the CDR3, is DARVTQTPRHKVTEMGQEVTMRCQPILGHNTVFWYRQTMMQGLELLAYFRNRAPLDDSGMPKDRFSAEMPDATLATLKIQPSEPRDSAVYFCASGPPPSAGSTNEKLFFGSGTQLSVL.

This sequence joins TRBV7-2 and TRBJ1-6; D call uncertain. Trimming left V 2 bases short and J 10 bases short, with 15 bases between. Germline V gene sequence: CDR1 SGHTA, CDR2 FQGNSA. The CDR3 runs 15 residues. The CDR3 DNA follows: TGTGCCAGCAGCTTATACCAGGCCCCGGAATCACCCCTCCACTTT. Protein: CASSLYQAPESPLHF. Full variable domain (rest looked up from reference TRBV7-2 and TRBJ1-6): GAGVSQSPSNKVTEKGKDVELRCDPISGHTALYWYRQSLGQGLEFLIYFQGNSAPDKSGLPSDRFSAERTGGSVSTLTIQRTQQEDSAVYLCASSLYQAPESPLHFGNGTRLTVT.